Following are 27 T cell receptor beta chains from one sample sequenced in a study of cytomegalovirus exposure and HLA in healthy donors (dated by TCRdb to the late 2010s). To prepare the library, the immunoSEQ multiplex PCR assay was applied. The multiplex PCR relied on a mix of 60 forward primers for TCR Vbeta segments and 13 reverse primers for TCR Jbeta segments. Here the immuneACCESS table is served through TCRdb, limited to in-frame sequences with V and J called. Missing clones are a known gap in these copies; in checked studies unresolved V genes cover under half, and the rest lacks a known reason. The sample contains 150,000 to 200,000 clones, 70% to 90% of them found a single time. Clones ranked in the top ten supply under 2% of the sample. Material: PBMCs. Receptors originate from a woman between 18 and 30 years old in good health and CMV-seronegative.

The rearrangement uses TRBV5-4 and TRBJ2-5; 8 bases match TRBD1. CDR1 SGHNT and CDR2 YYREEE come from the germline V gene (reference sequence). The ends lost 4 bases at V and 5 bases at J; junction bases unmatched: 4. The CDR3 contains 13 residues. The CDR3 DNA reads TGTGCCAGCAGCCAAGGACAGGGCGAGACCCAGTACTTC. Translated, it gives CASSQGQGETQYF.

The chain joins TRBV27 to TRBJ2-5, with a possible D match to TRBD2 (5 bases). In germline, CDR1 is MNHEY, CDR2 SMNVEV (reference sequence). V was clipped by 0 bases and J by 4 bases, with 9 bases between them. This CDR3 comprises 14 residues. CDR3 sequence reads: CASSLSPRGETQYF. The CDR3 region has the DNA TGTGCCAGCAGTTTATCACCACGGGGAGAGACCCAGTACTTC.

The V call is TRBV30, the J call TRBJ2-1; TRBD1 matches 8 bases. Germline V gene data show CDR1 as GTSNPN and CDR2 as SVGIG (reference sequence). Trimming cost V 0 bases and J 6 bases; bases outside gene matches: 10. The CDR3 totals 16 residues. CDR3 region: CAWSVMGQVLVNEQFF. The CDR3, as DNA: TGTGCCTGGAGTGTAATGGGACAGGTGCTAGTCAATGAGCAGTTCTTC.

This clone showed up just once. One junction end disagrees with the germline gene, perhaps due to a read error. The gene calls are TRBV28 and TRBJ2-7, with D perhaps matching TRBD1 (6 bases). There are 16 residues in the CDR3. CDR1 and CDR2 (germline): MDHEN, SYDVKM. The DNA of the CDR3 is TGTGCCAGCTCAGGACAGCGTTATATACTACCCTACGAGCAGTGCTTC. It translates to CASSGQRYILPYEQCF.

This sequence joins TRBV7-2 and TRBJ2-7; TRBD2 matches 8 bases. Trimming took 4 bases from V and 2 from J; bases not matched to a gene: 7. Germline CDR1 reads SGHTA; CDR2 reads FQGNSA. This CDR3 is 15 amino acids long. DNA of the CDR3: TGTGCCAGCAGCTCCCGGGGGGGGGAGGCCTACGAGCAGTACTTC. Translated, it gives CASSSRGGEAYEQYF. Based on the CDR3 plus reference TRBV7-2 and TRBJ2-7, the full variable domain is GAGVSQSPSNKVTEKGKDVELRCDPISGHTALYWYRQSLGQGLEFLIYFQGNSAPDKSGLPSDRFSAERTGGSVSTLTIQRTQQEDSAVYLCASSSRGGEAYEQYFGPGTRLTVT.

The chain carries TRBV7-8 and TRBJ2-1; perhaps TRBD1 as D (5 bases). The germline V gene has CDR1 SGHVS and CDR2 FQNEAQ. Trimming removed 5 bases from V and 0 bases from J, with 20 bases in between. The length of the CDR3 is 18 residues. CDR3 nucleotide sequence: TGTGCCAGCAGCCGATACCAACAGGCTCGAGGCTCCTACAATGAGCAGTTCTTC. Translating it yields CASSRYQQARGSYNEQFF.

The rearrangement joins TRBV5-4 to TRBJ2-3; 16 bases fit TRBD2. This CDR3 has 18 residues. CDR1 is SGHNT and CDR2 is YYREEE in the germline V gene (reference sequence). V was pared by 0 bases and J by 3 bases, with 4 bases of the junction left unmatched. CDR3 residues: CASSLEGTSGGATDTQYF. Written as DNA, the CDR3 is TGTGCCAGCAGCTTGGAAGGGACTAGCGGGGGGGCTACAGATACGCAGTATTTT.

The chain couples TRBV30 to TRBJ2-3, with D perhaps matching TRBD1 (5 bases). The CDR3 length is 13 residues. V lost 4 bases and J lost 8, with 16 bases in between. CDR1 and CDR2 from the germline V gene are GTSNPN and SVGIG (reference sequence). The CDR3 here is CAWNAGARGTQYF. As DNA, the CDR3 is TGTGCCTGGAACGCTGGGGCTCGCGGTACGCAGTATTTT.

This clone was seen just once. The J gene is TRBJ2-3, the V gene TRBV7-2, with TRBD2 matching 8 bases. The germline V gene has CDR1 SGHTA and CDR2 FQGNSA. The CDR3 totals 12 residues. The J segment lost 11 bases and the V segment lost 4 bases, leaving 5 bases of the junction unmatched. Written as DNA, the CDR3 is TGTGCCAGCAGCTGGCCTCGGGGGGGGCAGTATTTT. This codes for CASSWPRGGQYF.

This clone was seen more than once but under ten times. The V call is TRBV6-5, the J call TRBJ1-1, with D perhaps TRBD1 (6 bases). V was cut by 6 bases and J by 7 bases, with 15 bases left in between. Germline assignment: CDR1 MNHEY and CDR2 SVGAGI. This CDR3 has 13 amino acids. This CDR3 is CASRDMGGGEAFF. In nucleotides, the CDR3 is TGTGCCAGCAGGGACATGGGAGGGGGTGAAGCTTTCTTT.

This chain connects TRBV2 to TRBJ1-1, with 9 nucleotides matching TRBD1. The germline V gene encodes CDR1 SNHLY and CDR2 FYNNEI. CDR3 length: 14 amino acids. V lost 4 bases to trimming and J lost 4 bases; unmatched junction nucleotides: 4. The CDR3 spells CASSVSTGGTEAFF. The CDR3 coding sequence is TGTGCCAGCAGTGTTTCGACAGGGGGCACTGAAGCTTTCTTT.

This clone was observed a single time. The chain recombines TRBV29-1 with TRBJ2-5; D gene uncertain. Germline CDR1 reads SQVTM; CDR2 reads ANQGSEA. V lost 3 bases and J 9 bases, leaving 5 bases between the germline ends. The CDR3 is made up of 9 amino acids. The CDR3 sequence is CSVERSQYF. CDR3 DNA: TGCAGCGTTGAGCGGTCCCAGTACTTC.

This chain joins TRBV19 and TRBJ2-2; 8 positions agree with TRBD2. CDR1 LNHDA and CDR2 SQIVND come from the germline V gene (reference sequence). J gave up 0 bases and V 6 bases, and 6 bases lay outside the gene matches. CDR3 length: 16 residues. This CDR3 is CASRGSGASNTGELFF. CDR3 nucleotide sequence: TGTGCCAGTAGAGGTAGCGGGGCGTCGAACACCGGGGAGCTGTTTTTT.

The chain employs TRBV19 and TRBJ1-5; TRBD1 is a possible D gene (5 bases). The germline V gene has CDR1 LNHDA and CDR2 SQIVND (reference sequence). V was shortened by 4 bases and J by 0 bases, with 13 bases between the two germline ends. CDR3 size: 16 residues. This CDR3 is CASSRDDSTSNQPQHF. As DNA, the CDR3 is TGTGCCAGTAGTAGGGATGACAGTACTAGCAATCAGCCCCAGCATTTT.

This clone was found once. The V gene is TRBV7-2, the J gene TRBJ2-1, with 7 bases identical to TRBD2. Germline V gene sequence: CDR1 SGHTA, CDR2 FQGNSA. Losses at the gene ends were 5 bases for V and 2 bases for J; bases not matched to a gene: 12. CDR3 length: 17 residues. The CDR3, as DNA: TGTGCCAGCAGCCCTAGTCCCGCGGGAGACACCTACAATGAGCAGTTCTTC. This gives the protein CASSPSPAGDTYNEQFF.

This chain uses TRBV6-1 with TRBJ2-2, with D possibly TRBD1 on 6 matching bases. V lost 4 bases to trimming and J lost 8 bases, with 20 bases between them. The CDR3 spans 16 residues. Germline-derived CDR1 and CDR2 are MNHNS and SASEGT. The CDR3 protein is CASSGRAGAFPGELFF. The CDR3 DNA follows: TGTGCCAGCAGTGGTCGGGCAGGGGCCTTCCCTGGGGAGCTGTTTTTT.

The count of this clone is one. The CDR3 DNA sequence: TGTGCCACCTTGGGCCTGACCCAAGAGACCCAGTACTTC. Encoded protein: CATLGLTQETQYF. V is TRBV28 and J is TRBJ2-5; no clear D. CDR3 length equals 13 residues. From germline, CDR1 is MDHEN and CDR2 SYDVKM. V dropped 10 bases and J dropped 1 base, with 13 bases sitting between them.

This clone has only a few counts. The rearrangement links TRBV7-9 to TRBJ1-6; 9 nucleotides match TRBD1. This CDR3 is built from 15 residues. Germline lookup yields CDR1 SEHNR and CDR2 FQNEAQ (reference sequence). Losses at the gene ends were 5 bases for V and 8 bases for J; bases not matched to a gene: 7. CDR3: CASSNTTGGHSPLHF. The CDR3 DNA reads as TGTGCCAGCAGCAACACCACAGGGGGCCATTCACCCCTCCACTTT.

This clone was detected a few times. The chain uses TRBV10-3 and TRBJ2-1, with 9 positions matching TRBD2. V shed 3 bases and J 3 bases; nucleotides not matched to a gene: 3. This CDR3 has 15 amino acids. The germline CDR1 and CDR2 sequences are ENHRY and SYGVKD. The CDR3 region is CAISEGAGGYNEQFF. CDR3 coding DNA: TGTGCCATCAGTGAAGGAGCGGGGGGCTACAATGAGCAGTTCTTC.

The chain combines TRBV6-6 with TRBJ1-5; a possible D gene is TRBD1 (5 bases). Trimming removed 6 bases from V and 1 base from J, with 10 bases in between. The length of the CDR3 is 14 residues. Germline V lookup: CDR1 MNHNY, CDR2 SVGAGI (reference sequence). The CDR3 DNA reads as TGTGCCAGCAGCTACGGGGGGAGCAATCAGCCCCAGCATTTT. This gives the protein CASSYGGSNQPQHF.

The chain recombines TRBV11-2 with TRBJ2-3; 7 positions agree with TRBD2. With V trimmed by 0 bases and J by 6 bases, 3 bases remained unmatched. Per the germline V gene, CDR1 is SGHAT and CDR2 is FQNNGV. The CDR3 spans 14 residues. The CDR3, as DNA: TGTGCCAGCAGCTTAGATCTGGGGGGGGATACGCAGTATTTT. This translates into CASSLDLGGDTQYF.

This clone was detected only a few times. The V call is TRBV5-4, the J call TRBJ2-2; possible D gene TRBD2, 6 bases. This CDR3 region has 15 residues. Trimming stripped 5 bases from V and 5 bases from J, with 16 bases between. Germline V CDR1 and CDR2: SGHNT, YYREEE (reference sequence). The CDR3 loop is CASRRLGQSTGELFF. The DNA of the CDR3 is TGTGCCAGCAGGCGACTAGGACAATCGACCGGGGAGCTGTTTTTT.

The chain has TRBV6-1 and TRBJ1-3; D gene unclear. Per the germline V gene, CDR1 is MNHNS and CDR2 is SASEGT. This CDR3 has 14 residues. V was pared by 6 bases and J by 0 bases, with 9 bases between. The CDR3: CASRVGGSGNTIYF. The DNA of the CDR3 is TGTGCCAGCAGGGTCGGAGGCTCTGGAAACACCATATATTTT.

The chain links TRBV9 to TRBJ2-5; 7 nucleotides match TRBD1. J gave up 3 bases and V 6 bases, and 8 bases lay outside the gene matches. Germline CDR1 and CDR2: SGDLS and YYNGEE. The CDR3 is 14 amino acids. The CDR3 is CASKTGPYEETQYF. CDR3 DNA sequence: TGTGCCAGCAAGACAGGGCCCTACGAAGAGACCCAGTACTTC.

This chain links TRBV29-1 with TRBJ2-5, with 9 bases matching TRBD1. Germline V gene sequence: CDR1 SQVTM, CDR2 ANQGSEA. Losses at the gene ends were 5 bases for V and 0 bases for J; bases not matched to a gene: 7. This CDR3 comprises 15 residues. The CDR3 is CSVSTGGLYQETQYF. The CDR3 region has the DNA TGCAGCGTTTCAACAGGGGGCTTATACCAAGAGACCCAGTACTTC.

V is TRBV10-3 and J is TRBJ2-1, with TRBD2 as a possible D gene (6 bases). V lost 4 bases to trimming and J lost 8 bases, with 15 bases between them. This CDR3 is built from 14 residues. CDR1 is ENHRY, CDR2 SYGVKD, per germline. CDR3 residues: CAISVSGGGDEQFF. The CDR3 coding sequence is TGTGCCATCAGTGTTTCTGGGGGAGGTGATGAGCAGTTCTTC.

V gene TRBV15 combines with J gene TRBJ1-3; unclear D gene. The V and J ends lost 0 bases and 0 bases respectively, with 6 bases between them. The CDR3 runs to 15 residues. Germline V gene sequence: CDR1 LNHNV, CDR2 YYDKDF (reference sequence). CDR3: CATSRDPGSGNTIYF. CDR3 sequence (DNA): TGTGCCACCAGCAGAGATCCAGGCTCTGGAAACACCATATATTTT.